The 26 T cell receptor beta chains given below trace back to one sample, sequenced in a study of T cell repertoires in cytomegalovirus infection. MiXCR, applied by TCRdb to the reads, yields one record per CDR3 protein. This sample carries about 100,000 distinct CDR3 sequences, 20% to 30% of them seen once, and the ten largest clones take 39%. Sequenced input: CD8+ T cells from PBMCs. Receptors originate from a human donor in good health (CMV status not recorded). Some clones in this sample may be carry-over from other donors' samples.

This clonotype has more than one count but fewer than ten. In nucleotides, the CDR3 is TGCAGTGCTAGAGACCAGGGTTCGGCCTACGAGCAGTACTTC. Its translation is CSARDQGSAYEQYF. The genes are TRBV20-1 and TRBJ2-7, with D maybe TRBD1 (5 bases). The CDR3 consists of 14 residues. Trimming pared 0 bases from V and 2 bases from J, leaving 11 bases between. From germline, CDR1 is DFQATT and CDR2 SNEGSKA (reference sequence).

The rearrangement uses TRBV4-3 and TRBJ2-5; D may be TRBD1 or TRBD2 (5 bases each). V lost 0 bases to trimming and J lost 5 bases, with 16 bases between them. CDR3 size: 16 residues. Germline CDR1 and CDR2: LGHNA and YSLEER. The CDR3 DNA sequence: TGCGCCAGCAGCCAAGATTGGGGGAGCCAAGGCGAGACCCAGTACTTC. It codes for CASSQDWGSQGETQYF.

This clonotype came up many times. The chain links TRBV7-8 to TRBJ2-7; 8 bases agree with TRBD2. Trimming at V came to 8 bases and at J to 1 base, leaving 4 bases not matched to a gene. Looked up from germline, CDR1 is SGHVS and CDR2 is FQNEAQ. The CDR3 runs to 13 residues. The CDR3 here is CASVTSGSYEQYF. For the CDR3, the DNA is TGTGCCAGCGTAACTAGCGGATCCTACGAGCAGTACTTC.

The chain has TRBV12-3 or TRBV12-4 and TRBJ1-2; D remains unclear. This CDR3 spans 12 amino acids. Trimming stripped 1 base from V and 5 bases from J, with 5 bases between. The CDR3 DNA reads TGTGCCAGCAGTTTAGAGGGATATGGCTACACCTTC. This codes for CASSLEGYGYTF.

This clonotype occurred many times. The chain has TRBV20-1 and TRBJ2-1; 13 bases map to TRBD2. Unmatched junction bases numbered 10, after V lost 8 bases and J lost 6 bases. The CDR3 sequence is 15 residues long. Germline CDR1 DFQATT, CDR2 SNEGSKA (reference sequence). The CDR3 DNA reads as TGCAGTCCCCACCCCCGGACTAGCGGGAGCAATGAGCAGTTCTTC. Translation: CSPHPRTSGSNEQFF.

This clonotype was counted many times. The chain combines TRBV28 with TRBJ1-1; 10 bases map to TRBD1. V dropped 6 bases and J dropped 1; count of bases not matched to a gene: 2. The CDR3 is 14 residues long. Germline CDR1 is MDHEN and CDR2 is SYDVKM. The CDR3 loop is CASSRDRGNTEAFF. Written as DNA, the CDR3 is TGTGCCAGCAGCAGGGACAGGGGGAACACTGAAGCTTTCTTT.

J is TRBJ1-6 and V is TRBV6-5; D is ambiguous. CDR1 and CDR2 from the germline V gene are MNHEY and SVGAGI. V gave up 0 bases and J gave up 4 bases, with 10 bases separating them. The CDR3 contains 16 residues. CDR3 sequence: CASSYSSRQYNSPLHF. Written as DNA, the CDR3 is TGTGCCAGCAGTTACTCGAGTCGCCAATATAATTCACCCCTCCACTTT.

The V gene is TRBV7-6, the J gene TRBJ2-2, with 11 bases that match TRBD1. This CDR3 comprises 19 residues. From germline, CDR1 is SGHVS and CDR2 FNYEAQ. The V segment lost 0 bases and the J segment 4 bases; nucleotides outside the gene matches: 10. The DNA of the CDR3 is TGTGCCAGCAGCTTAGCATGGACAGGGGGCGCGCAAGTCACCGGGGAGCTGTTTTTT. Residues: CASSLAWTGGAQVTGELFF.

The table lists this clonotype with a few counts. J is TRBJ2-5 and V is TRBV6-2 or TRBV6-3, with D possibly matching TRBD2 (5 bases). V lost 6 bases and J 0 bases, leaving 26 bases between the germline ends. The CDR3 has 19 amino acids. Germline V gene data show CDR1 as MNHEY and CDR2 as SVGEGT. The CDR3: CASRGELPLPHPYQETQYF. In nucleotides, the CDR3 is TGTGCCAGCAGGGGAGAACTCCCGCTACCACATCCCTACCAAGAGACCCAGTACTTC.

This clonotype was counted only a few times. The chain couples TRBV30 to TRBJ1-3; D might be TRBD1 (5 bases). The germline V gene encodes CDR1 GTSNPN and CDR2 SVGIG (reference sequence). The CDR3 spans 15 residues. V was clipped by 4 bases and J by 0 bases, with 13 bases between them. CDR3: CAWTLTAGSGNTIYF. The CDR3 DNA is TGTGCCTGGACCTTGACAGCCGGCTCTGGAAACACCATATATTTT.

The chain is built from TRBV20-1 and TRBJ2-5; 7 nucleotides match TRBD2. This CDR3 is built from 13 residues. The germline gives CDR1 DFQATT, CDR2 SNEGSKA (reference sequence). Losses at the gene ends were 5 bases for V and 3 bases for J; bases not matched to a gene: 6. The CDR3 nucleotides read TGCAGTGCTTCGGCGGGAGACGAAGAGACCCAGTACTTC. It is translated as CSASAGDEETQYF.

This clonotype came up many times. V is TRBV7-2 and J is TRBJ2-7; D is possibly TRBD1 (6 bases). The V and J ends lost 5 bases and 0 bases respectively, with 11 bases between them. CDR1 and CDR2 (germline): SGHTA, FQGNSA. There are 14 residues in the CDR3. Here the CDR3 reads CASSEEQGSYEQYF. The CDR3 DNA is TGTGCCAGCAGCGAGGAACAGGGCTCCTACGAGCAGTACTTC.

The chain uses TRBV30 and TRBJ2-2; D is ambiguous. The CDR3 is 13 residues long. Germline V gene lookup returns CDR1 GTSNPN and CDR2 SVGIG (reference sequence). V was pared by 2 bases and J by 4 bases, with 8 bases between. The DNA for the CDR3 is TGTGCCTGGAGTCTCGGGCCCACCGGGGAGCTGTTTTTT. Amino acids: CAWSLGPTGELFF. The full variable domain, rest sourced from reference TRBV30 and TRBJ2-2, is SQTIHQWPATLVQPVGSPLSLECTVEGTSNPNLYWYRQAAGRGLQLLFYSVGIGQISSEVPQNLSASRPQDRQFILSSKKLLLSDSGFYLCAWSLGPTGELFFGEGSRLTVL.

On this clonotype itself: A read error may account for a junction end that differs from germline. The gene calls are TRBV5-3 and TRBJ1-1; D ambiguous. TRBV5-3 is flagged as an ORF with uncertain function. This CDR3 comprises 15 residues. The CDR3 sequence: CASSFHRAVNTEAFF. CDR3 bases: TGTGCCAGCAGCTTCCACCGGGCGGTAAACACTGAAGCTTTCTTT.

This clonotype was found many times. The rearrangement joins TRBV7-2 to TRBJ2-7; 7 bases agree with TRBD1. CDR3 length: 14 residues. Per the germline V gene, CDR1 is SGHTA and CDR2 is FQGNSA. J was trimmed by 4 bases and V by 2 bases; bases with no gene match: 5. CDR3 in DNA: TGTGCCAGCAGCTTAACAGGGGCTATGTACGAGCAGTACTTC. Amino acid sequence: CASSLTGAMYEQYF.

This clonotype was seen more than once but under ten times. V and J are TRBV5-7 and TRBJ2-7, with 7 bases identical to TRBD1. TRBV5-7 is labeled an ORF, and its function is uncertain. With 6 bases clipped from V and 7 bases from J, the junction kept 4 bases outside the gene matches. The CDR3 sequence is 11 residues long. The CDR3 is CASKDRVEQYF. The CDR3 DNA is TGTGCCAGCAAAGACAGGGTTGAGCAGTACTTC.

This clonotype was counted at least ten times. V and J are TRBV7-9 and TRBJ2-3; D remains ambiguous. This CDR3 region has 13 residues. Germline loops: CDR1 SEHNR, CDR2 FQNEAQ (reference sequence). V dropped 6 bases and J dropped 0 bases, with 7 bases sitting between them. Here the CDR3 DNA reads TGTGCCAGCAGTTCCCCAAGCACAGATACGCAGTATTTT. Translating it yields CASSSPSTDTQYF. The variable domain in full, with the rest retrieved from reference TRBV7-9 and TRBJ2-3, is DTGVSQNPRHKITKRGQNVTFRCDPISEHNRLYWYRQTLGQGPEFLTYFQNEAQLEKSRLLSDRFSAERPKGSFSTLEIQRTEQGDSAMYLCASSSPSTDTQYFGPGTRLTVL.

Ten or more counts support this clonotype. The V and J genes are TRBV9 and TRBJ2-1, with a possible D match to TRBD1 (5 bases). CDR1 and CDR2 from the germline V gene are SGDLS and YYNGEE. V lost 4 bases and J 4 bases, leaving 9 bases between the germline ends. CDR3 length: 13 residues. This chain's CDR3 is CASSQDSYNEQFF. DNA for the CDR3: TGTGCCAGCAGCCAAGACAGTTACAATGAGCAGTTCTTC.

V and J are TRBV28 and TRBJ1-5, with 11 bases identical to TRBD1. V gave up 11 bases and J gave up 2 bases; unmatched junction bases: 8. The CDR3 is 15 residues long. Germline values: CDR1 MDHEN, CDR2 SYDVKM. The chain's CDR3 is CASGQGASGNQPQHF. CDR3 DNA sequence: TGTGCCTCTGGACAGGGGGCTTCGGGCAATCAGCCCCAGCATTTT.

This clonotype was detected many times. J is TRBJ2-7 and V is TRBV12-3 or TRBV12-4; TRBD2 aligns across 11 bases. The trim removed 3 bases at V and 6 bases at J, leaving 4 bases unmatched. The CDR3 length is 14 residues. Here the CDR3 DNA reads TGTGCCAGCAGTTTTTTAGCGGGAGGGCGCGAGCAGTACTTC. Translated, it gives CASSFLAGGREQYF.

This clonotype came up a few times. The chain joins TRBV4-3 to TRBJ2-7; 8 bases agree with TRBD2. The CDR3 consists of 16 residues. With V trimmed by 1 base and J by 0 bases, 5 bases remained unmatched. Germline lookup yields CDR1 LGHNA and CDR2 YSLEER. The CDR3 bases are TGCGCCAGCAGCCAAGGGAGGACTAGCAGCTCCTACGAGCAGTACTTC. This sequence encodes CASSQGRTSSSYEQYF.

The chain combines TRBV7-8 with TRBJ2-3; 11 bases line up with TRBD1. V was clipped by 6 bases and J by 2 bases; unmatched bases: 7. This CDR3 is built from 16 residues. Germline V gene sequence: CDR1 SGHVS, CDR2 FQNEAQ. The CDR3 sequence: CASSPWGQGDTDTQYF. CDR3 in DNA: TGTGCCAGCAGTCCATGGGGACAGGGGGACACAGATACGCAGTATTTT.

The chain joins TRBV5-5 to TRBJ1-1; D is uncertain. Trimming took 0 bases from V and 6 from J, leaving 12 bases between them. This CDR3 spans 14 amino acids. The germline V gene has CDR1 SGHKS and CDR2 YYEKEE (reference sequence). Written as DNA, the CDR3 is TGTGCCAGCAGCTTGGTTGGAACCGGACCTGAAGCTTTCTTT. Its translation: CASSLVGTGPEAFF.

The chain carries TRBV4-3 and TRBJ2-5, with 7 bases matching TRBD2. CDR1 and CDR2 (germline): LGHNA, YSLEER. The J segment lost 3 bases and the V segment lost 4 bases, leaving 14 bases of the junction unmatched. The CDR3 is 17 amino acids. The CDR3 sequence is CASSLRGPAGDEETQYF. The CDR3, as DNA: TGCGCCAGCAGCCTAAGGGGTCCGGCGGGGGACGAAGAGACCCAGTACTTC.

This rearrangement joins TRBV19 to TRBJ2-3, with 8 bases fitting TRBD2. J lost 3 bases, V lost 5 bases, and 13 bases had no gene match. This CDR3 is built from 17 residues. Per the germline V gene, CDR1 is LNHDA and CDR2 is SQIVND (reference sequence). CDR3 residues: CASSPLGSGTRTDTQYF. CDR3 in DNA: TGTGCCAGTAGTCCCCTCGGTAGCGGGACCCGAACAGATACGCAGTATTTT.

A few counts support this clonotype. The rearrangement joins TRBV10-2 to TRBJ2-2, with a tentative D call TRBD1 (7 bases). This CDR3 is built from 15 residues. The germline V gene has CDR1 WSHSY and CDR2 SAAADI. The V and J ends lost 4 bases and 2 bases respectively, with 11 bases between them. This CDR3 reads CASSVRGENTGELFF. The CDR3 DNA reads as TGCGCCAGCAGTGTCAGGGGGGAAAACACCGGGGAGCTGTTTTTT.